Listed below are T cell receptor beta chains from one sample, sequenced in a study of technical replicates of blood from a handful of donors. The table came from immunoSEQ multiplex PCR; TCRdb's copy has only in-frame clones and leaves some out. The table lists over 50,000 clones, 93% of them singletons, with roughly 4.2% in the top ten. Material: PBMCs. Receptor source: a human donor in good health. Some clones in this sample may be carry-over from other donors' samples. CDR3s include the opening cysteine and the closing phenylalanine or tryptophan. The order of the fields is clone size, J gene, D gene, V gene, CDR3 DNA, CDR3 protein. A D gene is named only where the DNA matches it firmly. Expanded clones are given a class, and other clones once, few, many or no size at all.

-,TRBJ2-1,-,TRBV28,TGTGCCAGCAGCACCGGACAGTCATACAATGAGCAGTTCTTC,CASSTGQSYNEQFF
-,TRBJ2-5,-,TRBV7-2,TGTGCCAGCAACAGAGACCCGGGGAAGACCCAGTACTTC,CASNRDPGKTQYF
-,TRBJ2-2,TRBD1,TRBV2,TGTGCCAGCAGGGGGACAGGGGGCTTCGCCGGGGAGCTGTTTTTT,CASRGTGGFAGELFF
-,TRBJ2-7,-,TRBV4-1,TGCGCCAGCAGCCAGAAACAGGGATACGAGCAGTACTTC,CASSQKQGYEQYF
-,TRBJ2-1,-,TRBV4-3,TGCGCCAGCAGCCAAGGGGGGCCGTGGGGTAATGAGCAGTTCTTC,CASSQGGPWGNEQFF
few,TRBJ2-1,TRBD2,TRBV28,TGTGCCAGCAGTTTCGAGCTAGCGGGAGGGCCCGGGAGAAATGAGCAGTTCTTC,CASSFELAGGPGRNEQFF
-,TRBJ2-7,-,TRBV7-9,TGTGCCAGCAGTCCCACAGGGTTCGACGAGCAGTACTTC,CASSPTGFDEQYF
-,TRBJ1-1,TRBD1,TRBV6-5,TGTGCCAGCAGTCTTCAGACAGGGGGCACTGAAGCTTTCTTT,CASSLQTGGTEAFF
-,TRBJ2-5,TRBD1,TRBV2,TGCTCTGGGGCAGGGGGATACCAAGAGACCCAGTACTTC,CSGAGGYQETQYF
-,TRBJ1-6,-,TRBV6-1,TGTGCCAGCAGTGACCGGTGGAGTTCGGAATCACCCCTCCACTTT,CASSDRWSSESPLHF
-,TRBJ1-3,TRBD1,TRBV7-9,TGTGCCAGCAGCCGACAGGGCTCTGGAAACACCATATATTTT,CASSRQGSGNTIYF
-,TRBJ2-1,TRBD2,TRBV7-7,TGTGCCAGCAGCTTAGGGACTAGCGTTAACCATGAGCAGTTCTTC,CASSLGTSVNHEQFF
once,TRBJ2-7,-,TRBV11-2,TGTGCCAGCAGCTTAATGGGCACGTCCTACGAGCAGTACTTC,CASSLMGTSYEQYF
-,TRBJ1-2,TRBD1,TRBV6-1,TGTGCCAGCAGTGCCCGGGACAGGGAAAAGCACACCTTC,CASSARDREKHTF
-,TRBJ1-1,-,TRBV7-6,TGTGCCAGCAGCTTAGCGCAGGGCGTCCCGGCTGAAGCTTTCTTT,CASSLAQGVPAEAFF
-,TRBJ2-4,TRBD1,TRBV4-3,TGCGCCAGCAGCCAGGAGGGACAGGCCGAAAACATTCAGTACTTC,CASSQEGQAENIQYF
few,TRBJ2-1,-,TRBV7-6,TGTGCCAGCAGCTTAGTCCCAGCGGGTGGTGTCTACAATGAGCAGTTCTTC,CASSLVPAGGVYNEQFF
-,TRBJ2-2,TRBD2,TRBV19,TGTGCCAGTAGTATCAGACTAGCGGGGGAGCACTCCGGGGAGCTGTTTTTT,CASSIRLAGEHSGELFF
-,TRBJ2-3,-,TRBV19,TGTGCCAGTACTTTGAGGGTAGGCACAGATACGCAGTATTTT,CASTLRVGTDTQYF
-,TRBJ1-5,TRBD1,TRBV15,TGTGCCACCAGCAGGGGACAGAACAATCAGCCCCAGCATTTT,CATSRGQNNQPQHF
-,TRBJ2-2,TRBD2,TRBV23-1,TGCGCCAGCAGTCAATCTAGCGGGAACCTAGGACCGTCGAACACCGGGGAGCTGTTTTTT,CASSQSSGNLGPSNTGELFF
-,TRBJ2-7,-,TRBV6-1,TGTGCCAGCAGTGGTGACAGGAACTACGAGCAGTACTTC,CASSGDRNYEQYF
-,TRBJ2-2,-,TRBV7-2,TGTGCCAGCAGACCCGTCGGGACGAACACCGGGGAGCTGTTTTTT,CASRPVGTNTGELFF
-,TRBJ1-6,-,TRBV27,TGTGCCAGCAGTTTAGCACAAAATAATTCACCCCTCCACTTT,CASSLAQNNSPLHF
-,TRBJ1-2,TRBD1,TRBV7-8,TGTGCCAGCAGCTTAACTACAGGGGGCAGCTATGGCTACACCTTC,CASSLTTGGSYGYTF
-,TRBJ2-1,-,TRBV5-1,TGCGCCAGCAGCCCCGGTCTCTTCAATGAGCAGTTCTTC,CASSPGLFNEQFF
-,TRBJ2-2,-,TRBV9,TGTGCCAGCAGCGTAGCGGGAGTCGGTACCGGGGAGCTGTTTTTT,CASSVAGVGTGELFF
once,TRBJ1-5,-,TRBV12-1,TGTGCCAGCAGCTTTATTGGCGGGGCCCCCCCTAATCAGCCCCAGCATTTT,CASSFIGGAPPNQPQHF
-,TRBJ2-1,-,TRBV7-2,TGTGCCAGCAGCTTAGGGTCGGATGAGCAGTTCTTC,CASSLGSDEQFF
few,TRBJ2-2,-,TRBV5-4,TGTGCCAGCAGCTCGCTACTGACTAGCACCGGGGAGCTGTTTTTT,CASSSLLTSTGELFF
-,TRBJ2-5,TRBD1,TRBV7-9,TGTGCCAGCACCCGATCCGGGACAGCCGAAGAGACCCAGTACTTC,CASTRSGTAEETQYF
-,TRBJ2-7,TRBD2,TRBV29-1,TGCAGCGTTGCCAGCGGGAGCTCCAACGAGCAGTACTTC,CSVASGSSNEQYF
-,TRBJ2-3,-,TRBV27,TGTGCCAGCAGTCTGCTAGGTAATCCGCAGTATTTT,CASSLLGNPQYF
-,TRBJ1-1,TRBD1,TRBV30,TGTGCCTGGGGACAGGGTGTTTCTGAAGCTTTCTTT,CAWGQGVSEAFF
-,TRBJ2-2,TRBD1,TRBV4-3,TGCGCCAGCAGCCTTAGACAGGGCGGGGAGCTGTTTTTT,CASSLRQGGELFF
-,TRBJ2-7,TRBD1,TRBV18,TGTGCCAGCTCGACTGGGACAGGGGGCGGCGAGCAGTACTTC,CASSTGTGGGEQYF
-,TRBJ2-7,-,TRBV7-2,TGTGCCAGCAGCCTACCCCCCGGGACTGAGCAGTACTTC,CASSLPPGTEQYF
-,TRBJ2-1,TRBD2,TRBV19,TGTGCCAGTAGTCGACTAGCGGGAGACAATGAGCAGTTCTTC,CASSRLAGDNEQFF
-,TRBJ2-5,TRBD2,TRBV7-8,TGTGCCAGCAGCTTGTTGCGGGAGAAGGAGGAGACCCAGTACTTC,CASSLLREKEETQYF
-,TRBJ2-5,TRBD2,TRBV9,TGTGCCAGCAGCGTCGGGAGGCGGGAGAGAATCCAAGAGACCCAGTACTTC,CASSVGRRERIQETQYF
-,TRBJ1-1,-,TRBV29-1,TGCAGCGTTGACAGGGATGGCACTGAAGCTTTCTTT,CSVDRDGTEAFF
-,TRBJ2-1,-,TRBV20-1,TGCAGTGCGGAACAGGGCGATGAGCAGTTCTTC,CSAEQGDEQFF
once,TRBJ1-1,TRBD1,TRBV7-8,TGTGCCAGCAGCTCCACAGGGGGCTCTTCCTTAAAGGCTTTCTTT,CASSSTGGSSLKAFF
-,TRBJ2-3,-,TRBV7-3,TGTGCCAGCAGCTTACCTGGGGGGACAGATACGCAGTATTTT,CASSLPGGTDTQYF
-,TRBJ2-3,-,TRBV14,TGTGCCAGCAGCCAAGATACCGGACAGACAATAAGTGGCACAGATACGCAGTATTTT,CASSQDTGQTISGTDTQYF
-,TRBJ2-3,TRBD2,TRBV4-2,TGTGCCAGCAGGCAATATCGGGGGGGCCCGGCAGATACGCAGTATTTT,CASRQYRGGPADTQYF
-,TRBJ2-3,TRBD2,TRBV5-1,TGCGCCAGCAGCCCCGGGACTAGCCTAGATACGCAGTATTTT,CASSPGTSLDTQYF
-,TRBJ2-1,TRBD2,TRBV29-1,TGCAGCGTTGAAGCCCAACGCGGGAGGTCCTACAATGAGCAGTTCTTC,CSVEAQRGRSYNEQFF
-,TRBJ1-1,-,TRBV7-9,TGTGCCAGCGGATATTCTCGCGGGACGAGCACTGAAGCTTTCTTT,CASGYSRGTSTEAFF
-,TRBJ1-6,-,TRBV7-2,TGTGCCAGCAGCTTTCAGGGGAACAATTCACCCCTCCACTTT,CASSFQGNNSPLHF
-,TRBJ2-7,-,TRBV27,TGTGCCAGCAGTTTCCTCGACAGTGAGGACGAGCAGTACTTC,CASSFLDSEDEQYF
-,TRBJ2-7,TRBD2,TRBV4-1,TGCGCCAGCAGCCAAGATAGGGGTTTGGTATTCGGAGAAGCGGGGCTTACCTACGAGCAGTACTTC,CASSQDRGLVFGEAGLTYEQYF
-,TRBJ2-1,TRBD2,TRBV12-5,TGTGCTAGTGGGTTCAGCGGGGGCCCATCCTACAATGAGCAGTTCTTC,CASGFSGGPSYNEQFF
-,TRBJ2-7,-,TRBV29-1,TGCAGCGTTACAAAACAGGACGGCTACGAGCAGTACTTC,CSVTKQDGYEQYF